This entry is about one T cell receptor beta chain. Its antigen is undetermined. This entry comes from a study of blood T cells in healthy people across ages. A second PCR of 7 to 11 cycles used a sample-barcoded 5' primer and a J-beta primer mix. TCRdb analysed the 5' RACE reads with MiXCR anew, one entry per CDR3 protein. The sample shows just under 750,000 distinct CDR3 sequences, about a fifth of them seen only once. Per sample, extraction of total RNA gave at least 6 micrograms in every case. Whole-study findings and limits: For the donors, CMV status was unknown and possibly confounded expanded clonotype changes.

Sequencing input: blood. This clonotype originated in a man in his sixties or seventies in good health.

The CDR3 loop is CASRGDGGTEAFF. CDR3 nucleotide sequence: TGTGCCAGCAGGGGGGACGGTGGCACTGAAGCTTTCTTT. The V and J genes are TRBV2 and TRBJ1-1; the D gene is possibly TRBD1 (5 bases). This CDR3 comprises 13 residues. Germline lookup yields CDR1 SNHLY and CDR2 FYNNEI. With 6 bases removed from V and 4 bases from J, the gap between germline ends came to 12 bases.